This TCR beta chain comes out of a study of CD8 T cells in ankylosing spondylitis. Notes on the study in general: A TCR beta motif of eight or nine highly homologous variants seemed to mark ankylosing spondylitis blood. Within matched ankylosing spondylitis synovial fluid, disease-linked clones were reportedly significantly enriched.

This clonotype was counted at least ten times. Its antigen is unidentified. This CDR3 comprises 14 residues. The V and J ends lost 2 bases and 6 bases, in that order; junction bases with no gene match: 6. From germline, CDR1 is SGHKS and CDR2 YYEKEE (reference sequence). Quantitative 5'-RACE with molecular barcodes was used to make the TCR beta libraries. MiXCR was run by TCRdb on the 5' RACE reads, yielding one entry per CDR3 protein. This sample has 250,000 or so distinct CDR3 sequences, with roughly a quarter found just once. The chain recombines TRBV5-5 with TRBJ2-3; TRBD1 matches 7 bases. The receptor's source is a male donor with ankylosing spondylitis or in good health (not recorded which). Sequences were obtained from blood, either unsorted or a sorted T cell fraction (not recorded which). In DNA form, the CDR3 reads TGTGCCAGCAGCTTCGACAGGGAGCGGGATACGCAGTATTTT. The encoded protein is CASSFDRERDTQYF.